Below are 15 T cell receptor beta chains sequenced from a single sample in a study of T cell responses to AZD1222 COVID-19 vaccine. The data were produced by immunoSEQ multiplex PCR, yet TCRdb's version contains in-frame clones alone and is incomplete. Of 110,000 to 150,000 clones in the sample, roughly 85% were seen once. The sample was peripheral blood, taken on day 0 of AZD1222 vaccination. Receptors originate from an adult in good health.

The chain has TRBV7-8 and TRBJ2-5, with 10 nucleotides matching TRBD1. This CDR3 is built from 15 residues. The germline V gene has CDR1 SGHVS and CDR2 FQNEAQ. V shed 6 bases, J shed 3 bases, and the junction held 7 bases outside the gene matches. The CDR3 nucleotides are TGTGCCAGCAGTCGAAGGACAGGGGGGAAAGAGACCCAGTACTTC. Residues: CASSRRTGGKETQYF.

This chain links TRBV5-1 with TRBJ2-5; TRBD2 matches 11 bases. Germline trimming cut 0 bases from V and 4 bases from J; bases unmatched to any gene: 5. Germline CDR1 reads SGHRS; CDR2 reads YFSETQ. This CDR3 spans 16 amino acids. DNA of the CDR3: TGCGCCAGCAGCTTGGCCCTAGCGGGGGGAGGAGAGACCCAGTACTTC. This translates into CASSLALAGGGETQYF.

The rearrangement joins TRBV5-1 to TRBJ2-1; the D call may be TRBD1 or TRBD2 (5 bases each). Germline CDR1 is SGHRS and CDR2 is YFSETQ. CDR3 length equals 16 residues. V shed 0 bases and J shed 4 bases, with 14 bases lying between them. The CDR3 DNA is TGCGCCAGCAGCTTGGATGAGGGGTCCGGTTACAATGAGCAGTTCTTC. It encodes CASSLDEGSGYNEQFF.

The rearrangement links TRBV2 to TRBJ1-3; D unclear. Germline CDR1 reads SNHLY; CDR2 reads FYNNEI. V gave up 5 bases and J gave up 0 bases, with 11 bases separating them. The CDR3 has 15 amino acids. The CDR3 bases are TGTGCCAGCAGTCGCCCAGGTCCCTCTGGAAACACCATATATTTT. Protein product: CASSRPGPSGNTIYF. Filled out from reference TRBV2 and TRBJ1-3, the complete variable domain reads EPEVTQTPSHQVTQMGQEVILRCVPISNHLYFYWYRQILGQKVEFLVSFYNNEISEKSEIFDDQFSVERPDGSNFTLKIRSTKLEDSAMYFCASSRPGPSGNTIYFGEGSWLTVV.

This sequence joins TRBV7-2 and TRBJ1-2, with 7 positions matching TRBD1. CDR3 size: 14 residues. Germline V gene lookup returns CDR1 SGHTA and CDR2 FQGNSA. With V trimmed by 4 bases and J by 7 bases, 9 bases remained unmatched. DNA of the CDR3: TGTGCCAGCAGCTCTCGACAGGGTTTGGGTGGCTACACCTTC. Encoded protein: CASSSRQGLGGYTF.

The rearrangement joins TRBV10-3 to TRBJ1-2; TRBD1 matches at 7 bases. Germline V gives CDR1 ENHRY, CDR2 SYGVKD. V shed 1 base, J shed 1 base, and the junction held 6 bases outside the gene matches. The CDR3 runs 16 residues. The DNA for the CDR3 is TGTGCCATCAGTGAGTACCGGGACAGCAATAACTATGGCTACACCTTC. Its protein is CAISEYRDSNNYGYTF.

The chain combines TRBV7-6 with TRBJ2-7; TRBD2 aligns across 8 bases. The CDR3 runs 15 residues. Germline V gene lookup returns CDR1 SGHVS and CDR2 FNYEAQ. Trimming at V came to 2 bases and at J to 3 bases, leaving 6 bases not matched to a gene. The CDR3: CASSLNQRGNYEQYF. The CDR3 DNA is TGTGCCAGCAGCTTAAACCAGCGGGGGAACTACGAGCAGTACTTC.

The CDR3 sequence: CASSPGGAEAFF. CDR3 nucleotide sequence: TGTGCCAGCAGTCCTGGGGGGGCTGAAGCTTTCTTT. The chain joins TRBV6-5 to TRBJ1-1; tentative D call: TRBD1 (5 bases). The germline V gene has CDR1 MNHEY and CDR2 SVGAGI. The CDR3 length is 12 residues. V lost 5 bases, J lost 6 bases, and 10 bases lay in between.

The chain is built from TRBV27 and TRBJ1-1; D uncertain. Trimming took 5 bases from V and 4 from J, leaving 14 bases between them. The CDR3 loop spans 14 amino acids. The germline V gene encodes CDR1 MNHEY and CDR2 SMNVEV (reference sequence). CDR3: CASSASQARTEAFF. In DNA form, the CDR3 reads TGTGCCAGCAGTGCATCCCAGGCTCGCACTGAAGCTTTCTTT.

The J gene is TRBJ1-3, the V gene TRBV5-6; D possibly corresponds to TRBD1 (6 bases). The germline V gene encodes CDR1 SGHDT and CDR2 YYEEEE. The CDR3 length is 15 residues. Trimming took 0 bases from V and 0 from J, leaving 7 bases between them. The CDR3 nucleotides read TGTGCCAGCAGCTTGGGCAGGGGCTCTGGAAACACCATATATTTT. This gives the protein CASSLGRGSGNTIYF.

V usage is TRBV12-5 and J usage is TRBJ1-5; no clear D. V dropped 1 base and J dropped 2 bases, with 9 bases sitting between them. There are 15 residues in the CDR3. Germline CDR1 LGHNT, CDR2 FRNRAP. The CDR3 sequence: CASGLERVGNQPQHF. The CDR3 nucleotides are TGTGCTAGTGGTTTGGAAAGGGTTGGCAATCAGCCCCAGCATTTT.

The chain couples TRBV11-2 to TRBJ2-1; 7 bases fit TRBD2. The ends lost 4 bases at V and 3 bases at J; junction bases unmatched: 12. Germline CDR1 reads SGHAT; CDR2 reads FQNNGV. This CDR3 is 17 amino acids long. CDR3 protein: CASSSTSVTLGYNEQFF. For the CDR3, the DNA is TGTGCCAGCAGCTCAACTAGCGTCACTTTGGGCTACAATGAGCAGTTCTTC.

This clone was recorded a few times. The rearrangement joins TRBV5-4 to TRBJ2-3, with D maybe TRBD2 (6 bases). The germline gives CDR1 SGHNT, CDR2 YYREEE (reference sequence). V gave up 4 bases and J gave up 1 base, with 13 bases separating them. The length of the CDR3 is 15 residues. The CDR3 bases are TGTGCCAGCAGCGGAAGACTAGGAGGCACAGATACGCAGTATTTT. Translated, it gives CASSGRLGGTDTQYF.

The V call is TRBV6-5, the J call TRBJ1-2, with D hard to call. The length of the CDR3 is 13 residues. The germline V gene encodes CDR1 MNHEY and CDR2 SVGAGI. Trimming took 5 bases from V and 8 from J, leaving 15 bases between them. The CDR3 loop is CASSPRAAEGYTF. In DNA, the CDR3 is TGTGCCAGCAGTCCCCGGGCCGCGGAGGGCTACACCTTC.

This clone was seen a single time. The V and J genes are TRBV6-5 and TRBJ1-4; D is uncertain. The CDR3 extends over 13 amino acids. The germline V gene encodes CDR1 MNHEY and CDR2 SVGAGI. V gave up 2 bases and J gave up 8 bases, with 9 bases separating them. CDR3 region: CASSYVASEKLFF. CDR3 nucleotides: TGTGCCAGCAGTTACGTGGCCTCCGAAAAACTGTTTTTT.